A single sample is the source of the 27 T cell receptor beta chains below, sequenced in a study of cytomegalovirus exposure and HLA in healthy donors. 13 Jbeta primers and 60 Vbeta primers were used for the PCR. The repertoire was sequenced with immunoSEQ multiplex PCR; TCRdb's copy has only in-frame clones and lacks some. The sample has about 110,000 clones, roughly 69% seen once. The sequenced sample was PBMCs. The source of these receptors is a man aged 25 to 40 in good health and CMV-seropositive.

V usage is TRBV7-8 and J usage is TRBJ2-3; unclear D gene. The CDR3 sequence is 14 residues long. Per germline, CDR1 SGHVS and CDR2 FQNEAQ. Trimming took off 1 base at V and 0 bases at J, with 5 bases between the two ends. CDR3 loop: CASSLVRSTDTQYF. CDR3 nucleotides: TGTGCCAGCAGCTTAGTACGGAGCACAGATACGCAGTATTTT. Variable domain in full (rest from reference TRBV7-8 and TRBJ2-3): GAGVSQSPRYKVAKRGQDVALRCDPISGHVSLFWYQQALGQGPEFLTYFQNEAQLDKSGLPSDRFFAERPEGSVSTLKIQRTQQEDSAVYLCASSLVRSTDTQYFGPGTRLTVL.

The CDR3 sequence is CASSTRTGVYDEQYF. DNA of the CDR3: TGTGCCAGCAGCACCCGGACAGGGGTCTATGACGAGCAGTACTTC. This sequence joins TRBV5-6 and TRBJ2-5; TRBD1 agrees at 9 bases. The DNA end is a closer match to TRBJ2-7, so the J assignment may be wrong. CDR3 length: 15 residues. Germline CDR1 reads SGHDT; CDR2 reads YYEEEE.

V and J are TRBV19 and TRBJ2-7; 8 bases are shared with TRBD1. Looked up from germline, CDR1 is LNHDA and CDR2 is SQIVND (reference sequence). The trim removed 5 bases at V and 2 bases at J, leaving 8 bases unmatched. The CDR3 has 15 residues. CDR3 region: CASSPWTGSAYEQYF. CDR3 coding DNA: TGTGCCAGTAGTCCGTGGACAGGGTCGGCCTACGAGCAGTACTTC.

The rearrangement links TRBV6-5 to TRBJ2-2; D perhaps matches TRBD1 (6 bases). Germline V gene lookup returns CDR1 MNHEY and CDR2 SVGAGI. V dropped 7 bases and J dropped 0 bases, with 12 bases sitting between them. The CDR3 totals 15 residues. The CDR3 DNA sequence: TGTGCCAGCACCATACAGGGCGCGAACACCGGGGAGCTGTTTTTT. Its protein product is CASTIQGANTGELFF.

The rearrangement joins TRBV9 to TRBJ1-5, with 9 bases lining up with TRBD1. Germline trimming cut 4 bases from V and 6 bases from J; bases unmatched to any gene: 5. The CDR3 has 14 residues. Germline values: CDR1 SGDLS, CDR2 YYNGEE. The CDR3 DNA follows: TGTGCCAGCAGCCGGACAGGGGTTGCTCAGCCCCAGCATTTT. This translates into CASSRTGVAQPQHF. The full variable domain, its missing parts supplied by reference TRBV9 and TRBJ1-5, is DSGVTQTPKHLITATGQRVTLRCSPRSGDLSVYWYQQSLDQGLQFLIQYYNGEERAKGNILERFSAQQFPDLHSELNLSSLELGDSALYFCASSRTGVAQPQHFGDGTRLSIL.

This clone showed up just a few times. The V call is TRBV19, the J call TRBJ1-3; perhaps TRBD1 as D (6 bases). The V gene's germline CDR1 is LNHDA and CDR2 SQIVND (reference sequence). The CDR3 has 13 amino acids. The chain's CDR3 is CASEDSSGNTIYF. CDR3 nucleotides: TGTGCATCCGAGGACAGCTCTGGAAACACCATATATTTT.

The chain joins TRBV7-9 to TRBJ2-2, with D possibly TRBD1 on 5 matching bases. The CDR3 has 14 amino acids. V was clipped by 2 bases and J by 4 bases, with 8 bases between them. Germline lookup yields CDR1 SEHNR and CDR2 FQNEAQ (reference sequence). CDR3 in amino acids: CASSLQGATGELFF. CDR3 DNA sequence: TGTGCCAGCAGCTTACAAGGGGCCACCGGGGAGCTGTTTTTT. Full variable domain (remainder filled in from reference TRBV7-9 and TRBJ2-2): DTGVSQNPRHKITKRGQNVTFRCDPISEHNRLYWYRQTLGQGPEFLTYFQNEAQLEKSRLLSDRFSAERPKGSFSTLEIQRTEQGDSAMYLCASSLQGATGELFFGEGSRLTVL.

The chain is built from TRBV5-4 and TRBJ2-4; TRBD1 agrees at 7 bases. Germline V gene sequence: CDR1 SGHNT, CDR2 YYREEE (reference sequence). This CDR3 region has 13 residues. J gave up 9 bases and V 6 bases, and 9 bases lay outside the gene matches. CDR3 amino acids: CASKLTGVGIQYF. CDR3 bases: TGTGCCAGCAAACTTACAGGGGTCGGCATTCAGTACTTC.

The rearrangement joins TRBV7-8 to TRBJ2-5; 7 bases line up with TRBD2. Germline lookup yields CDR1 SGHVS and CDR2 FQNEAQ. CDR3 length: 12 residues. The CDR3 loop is CVSRGYQETQYF. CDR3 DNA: TGTGTTTCGCGGGGGTACCAAGAGACCCAGTACTTC.

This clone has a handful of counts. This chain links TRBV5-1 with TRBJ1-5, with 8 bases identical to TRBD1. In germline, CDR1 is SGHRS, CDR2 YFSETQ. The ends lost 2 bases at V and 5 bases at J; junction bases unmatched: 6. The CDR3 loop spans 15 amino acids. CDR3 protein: CASSLTGGLDQPQHF. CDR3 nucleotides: TGCGCCAGCAGCTTAACAGGGGGTCTCGATCAGCCCCAGCATTTT.

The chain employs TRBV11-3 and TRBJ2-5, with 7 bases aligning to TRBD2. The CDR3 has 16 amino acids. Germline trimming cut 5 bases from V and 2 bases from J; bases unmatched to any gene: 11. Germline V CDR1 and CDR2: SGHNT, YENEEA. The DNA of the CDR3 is TGTGCCAGCAGCCCCCAGGGAGCGGGGCTTCAAGAGACCCAGTACTTC. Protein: CASSPQGAGLQETQYF. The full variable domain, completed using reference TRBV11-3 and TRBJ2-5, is EAGVVQSPRYKIIEKKQPVAFWCNPISGHNTLYWYLQNLGQGPELLIRYENEEAVDDSQLPKDRFSAERLKGVDSTLKIQPAELGDSAVYLCASSPQGAGLQETQYFGPGTRLLVL.

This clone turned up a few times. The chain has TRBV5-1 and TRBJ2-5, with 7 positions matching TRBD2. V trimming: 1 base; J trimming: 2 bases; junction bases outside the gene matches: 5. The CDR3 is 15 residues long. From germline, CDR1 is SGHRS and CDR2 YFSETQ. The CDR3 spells CASSLFPAGQETQYF. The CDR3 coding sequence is TGCGCCAGCAGCTTGTTTCCAGCGGGGCAAGAGACCCAGTACTTC.

CDR3 bases: TGTGCCAGTAGTATTGCAGGTACGGGCTACACCTTC. Translating it yields CASSIAGTGYTF. The rearrangement links TRBV19 to TRBJ1-2; D ambiguous. Looked up from germline, CDR1 is LNHDA and CDR2 is SQIVND (reference sequence). The CDR3 is 12 amino acids. The ends were cut back, 3 bases at V and 8 bases at J, with 10 bases in the middle.

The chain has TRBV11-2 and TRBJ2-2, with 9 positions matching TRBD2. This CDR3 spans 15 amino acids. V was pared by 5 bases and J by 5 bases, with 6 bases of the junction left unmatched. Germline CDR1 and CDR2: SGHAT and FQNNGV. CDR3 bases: TGTGCCAGCAGCCCAGGGGGACTAGCTACCGGGGAGCTGTTTTTT. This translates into CASSPGGLATGELFF. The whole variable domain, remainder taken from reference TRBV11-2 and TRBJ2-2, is EAGVAQSPRYKIIEKRQSVAFWCNPISGHATLYWYQQILGQGPKLLIQFQNNGVVDDSQLPKDRFSAERLKGVDSTLKIQPAKLEDSAVYLCASSPGGLATGELFFGEGSRLTVL.

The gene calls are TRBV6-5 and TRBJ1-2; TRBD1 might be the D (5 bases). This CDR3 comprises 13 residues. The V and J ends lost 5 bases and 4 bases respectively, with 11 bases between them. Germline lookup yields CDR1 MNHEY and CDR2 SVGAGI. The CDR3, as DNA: TGTGCCAGCAGTCCGTACGGGGGCTATGGCTACACCTTC. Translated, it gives CASSPYGGYGYTF.

The CDR3 DNA follows: TGTGCCAGCAGCCGCGGACAGGCAGATACGCAGTATTTT. Its protein product is CASSRGQADTQYF. The V call is TRBV7-2, the J call TRBJ2-3; TRBD1 matches 7 bases. The trim removed 5 bases at V and 4 bases at J, leaving 3 bases unmatched. The CDR3 length is 13 residues. Per the germline V gene, CDR1 is SGHTA and CDR2 is FQGNSA.

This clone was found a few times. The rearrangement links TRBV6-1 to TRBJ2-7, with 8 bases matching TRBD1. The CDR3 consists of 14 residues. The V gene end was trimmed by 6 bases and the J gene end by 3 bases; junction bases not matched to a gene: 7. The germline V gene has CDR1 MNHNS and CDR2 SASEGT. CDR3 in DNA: TGTGCCAGCAGGAGACAGGGGATGGTCTACGAGCAGTACTTC. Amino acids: CASRRQGMVYEQYF.

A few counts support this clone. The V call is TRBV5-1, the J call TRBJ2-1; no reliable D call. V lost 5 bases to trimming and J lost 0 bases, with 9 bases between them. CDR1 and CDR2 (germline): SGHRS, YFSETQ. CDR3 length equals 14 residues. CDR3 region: CASRRISSYNEQFF. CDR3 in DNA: TGCGCCAGCAGGAGGATCTCCTCCTACAATGAGCAGTTCTTC.

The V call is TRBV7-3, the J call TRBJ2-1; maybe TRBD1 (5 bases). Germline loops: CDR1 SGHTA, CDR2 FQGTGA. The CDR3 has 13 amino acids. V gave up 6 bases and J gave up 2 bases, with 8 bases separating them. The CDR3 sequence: CASSWGTYNEQFF. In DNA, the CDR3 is TGTGCCAGCAGTTGGGGCACCTACAATGAGCAGTTCTTC. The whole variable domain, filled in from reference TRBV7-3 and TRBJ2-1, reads GAGVSQTPSNKVTEKGKYVELRCDPISGHTALYWYRQSLGQGPEFLIYFQGTGAADDSGLPNDRFFAVRPEGSVSTLKIQRTERGDSAVYLCASSWGTYNEQFFGPGTRLTVL.

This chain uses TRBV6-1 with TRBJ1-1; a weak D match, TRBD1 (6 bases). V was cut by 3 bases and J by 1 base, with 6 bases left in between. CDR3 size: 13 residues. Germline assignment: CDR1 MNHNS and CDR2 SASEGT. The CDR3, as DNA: TGTGCCAGCAGTGAGGGGGCGAACACTGAAGCTTTCTTT. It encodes CASSEGANTEAFF.

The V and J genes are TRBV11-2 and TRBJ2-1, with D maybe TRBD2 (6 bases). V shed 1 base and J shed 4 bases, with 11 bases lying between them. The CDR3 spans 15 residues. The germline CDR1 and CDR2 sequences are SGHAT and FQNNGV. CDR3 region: CASSLVRGPYNEQFF. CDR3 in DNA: TGTGCCAGCAGCTTAGTGCGGGGCCCATACAATGAGCAGTTCTTC.

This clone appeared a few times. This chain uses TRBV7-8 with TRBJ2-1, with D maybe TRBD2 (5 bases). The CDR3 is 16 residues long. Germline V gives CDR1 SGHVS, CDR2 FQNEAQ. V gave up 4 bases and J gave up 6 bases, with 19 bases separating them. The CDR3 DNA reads TGTGCCAGCAGCTCCCTAGCCGGACTCCTATCCAATGAGCAGTTCTTC. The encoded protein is CASSSLAGLLSNEQFF.

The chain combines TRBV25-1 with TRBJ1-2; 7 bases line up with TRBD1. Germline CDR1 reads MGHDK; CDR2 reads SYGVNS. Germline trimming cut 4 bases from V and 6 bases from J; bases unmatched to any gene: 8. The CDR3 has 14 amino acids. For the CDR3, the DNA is TGTGCCAGCAGTGGGTATCAGGGGGAGGATGGCTACACCTTC. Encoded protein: CASSGYQGEDGYTF.

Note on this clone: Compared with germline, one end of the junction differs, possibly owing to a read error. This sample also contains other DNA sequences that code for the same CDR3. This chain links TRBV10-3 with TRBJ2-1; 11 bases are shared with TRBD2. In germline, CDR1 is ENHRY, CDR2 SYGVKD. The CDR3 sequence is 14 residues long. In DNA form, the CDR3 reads TGTGCCATAAGGACTAGCGGGCCCTTAGGTGAGCAATTCTTC. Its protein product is CAIRTSGPLGEQFF.

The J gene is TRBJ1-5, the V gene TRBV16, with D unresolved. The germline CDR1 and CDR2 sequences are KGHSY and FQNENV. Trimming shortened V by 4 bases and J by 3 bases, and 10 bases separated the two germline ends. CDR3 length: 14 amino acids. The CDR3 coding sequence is TGTGCCAGCAGCCGCGGAGGAGACAATCAGCCCCAGCATTTT. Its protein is CASSRGGDNQPQHF.

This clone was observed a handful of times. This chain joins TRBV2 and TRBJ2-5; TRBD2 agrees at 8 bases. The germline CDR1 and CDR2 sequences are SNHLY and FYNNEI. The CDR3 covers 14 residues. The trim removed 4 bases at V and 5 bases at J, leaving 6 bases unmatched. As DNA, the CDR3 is TGTGCCAGCAGTGGAAGTGGCGGGGGGGAGACCCAGTACTTC. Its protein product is CASSGSGGGETQYF.

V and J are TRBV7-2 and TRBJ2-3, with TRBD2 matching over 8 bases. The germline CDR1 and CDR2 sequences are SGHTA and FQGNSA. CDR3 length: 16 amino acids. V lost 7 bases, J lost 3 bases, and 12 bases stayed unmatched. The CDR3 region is CASTKLLGLVTDTQYF. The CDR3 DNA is TGTGCCAGCACTAAACTGCTGGGACTAGTAACAGATACGCAGTATTTT.